This passage covers 17 T cell receptor beta chains from one sample sequenced in a study of CD8 T cells in Susac syndrome. Random hexamers primed reverse transcription of roughly 0.45 to 1 ug RNA. TCRdb used MiXCR to reprocess the immunoSEQ multiplex PCR reads, holding one entry per CDR3 protein. The repertoire holds more than 90,000 distinct CDR3 sequences, with approximately 93% as singletons. The sample was CD4+ T cells from PBMCs. All receptors come from a human donor with multiple sclerosis.

The V gene is TRBV11-2, the J gene TRBJ2-2; TRBD2 agrees at 14 bases. With 5 bases clipped from V and 2 bases from J, the junction kept 10 bases outside the gene matches. The CDR3 is 19 amino acids. The germline V gene encodes CDR1 SGHAT and CDR2 FQNNGV. The CDR3 DNA reads as TGTGCCAGCAGCCGAAGGACTAGCGGGGGGCACTCCAACACCGGGGAGCTGTTTTTT. The encoded protein is CASSRRTSGGHSNTGELFF. Looking up the rest from reference TRBV11-2 and TRBJ2-2 gives the full variable domain: EAGVAQSPRYKIIEKRQSVAFWCNPISGHATLYWYQQILGQGPKLLIQFQNNGVVDDSQLPKDRFSAERLKGVDSTLKIQPAKLEDSAVYLCASSRRTSGGHSNTGELFFGEGSRLTVL.

The chain combines TRBV7-9 with TRBJ2-3, with 11 bases identical to TRBD1. This CDR3 has 15 amino acids. CDR1 is SEHNR and CDR2 is FQNEAQ in the germline V gene (reference sequence). Germline trimming cut 4 bases from V and 7 bases from J; bases unmatched to any gene: 7. CDR3 sequence: CASSWWGQGVHTQYF. CDR3 coding DNA: TGTGCCAGCAGCTGGTGGGGACAGGGGGTTCATACGCAGTATTTT.

V and J are TRBV29-1 and TRBJ2-7; 9 bases are a match to TRBD1. The CDR3 contains 15 residues. V lost 4 bases to trimming and J lost 3 bases; unmatched junction nucleotides: 10. Germline V gives CDR1 SQVTM, CDR2 ANQGSEA. CDR3: CSVVVRDRVNYEQYF. The CDR3 DNA is TGCAGCGTTGTCGTCCGGGACAGGGTCAACTACGAGCAGTACTTC.

This chain uses TRBV7-2 with TRBJ2-1; D uncertain. From germline, CDR1 is SGHTA and CDR2 FQGNSA. The ends were cut back, 4 bases at V and 0 bases at J, with 13 bases in the middle. This CDR3 contains 16 residues. CDR3 coding DNA: TGTGCCAGCAGCTACCGCGAGGCGTTCTCCTACAATGAGCAGTTCTTC. Encoded protein: CASSYREAFSYNEQFF.

The chain couples TRBV5-1 to TRBJ2-5; the D gene could be TRBD1 or TRBD2 (5 bases each). CDR1 and CDR2 from the germline V gene are SGHRS and YFSETQ. The V end lost 0 bases, the J end lost 2 bases, and 17 bases lay between the germline ends. The CDR3 runs to 17 residues. The CDR3 bases are TGCGCCAGCAGCTTGGCTGGGGCTCATGAGGGGCAAGAGACCCAGTACTTC. Translated: CASSLAGAHEGQETQYF.

The DNA of the CDR3 is TGTGCCAGCAGTTTAGCGTGGGGCTATAGCAATCAGCCCCAGCATTTT. Protein product: CASSLAWGYSNQPQHF. The V gene is TRBV12-3 or TRBV12-4, the J gene TRBJ1-5, with D perhaps TRBD1 (5 bases). V was clipped by 0 bases and J by 0 bases, with 9 bases between them. This CDR3 has 16 amino acids.

J is TRBJ2-7 and V is TRBV7-9; possible D gene TRBD1, 6 bases. Germline V lookup: CDR1 SEHNR, CDR2 FQNEAQ (reference sequence). The CDR3 is 15 amino acids. V lost 1 base, J lost 2 bases, and 12 bases lay in between. The CDR3 nucleotides are TGTGCCAGCAGCTTAGACGCCACAGGGACCTACGAGCAGTACTTC. It yields the protein CASSLDATGTYEQYF.

Of note for this clonotype: Its ends do not fully match the called genes, so a read error is possible. V is TRBV5-1 and J is TRBJ2-7; unclear D gene. The germline V gene encodes CDR1 SGHRS and CDR2 YFSETQ. The CDR3 has 14 amino acids. The CDR3 sequence is CASNLDDVTYEQYF. DNA for the CDR3: TGCGCCAGCAACTTGGACGACGTAACCTACGAGCAGTACTTC.

V usage is TRBV7-9 and J usage is TRBJ1-5, with 8 bases identical to TRBD1. There are 15 residues in the CDR3. Germline CDR1 and CDR2: SEHNR and FQNEAQ (reference sequence). The V segment lost 3 bases and the J segment 4 bases; nucleotides outside the gene matches: 5. The CDR3 region is CASSLSGGLNQPQHF. CDR3 sequence (DNA): TGTGCCAGCAGCTTGTCAGGGGGCCTGAATCAGCCCCAGCATTTT.

This clonotype was counted once. The J gene is TRBJ1-2, the V gene TRBV4-3; the D is unclear. Trimming stripped 0 bases from V and 1 base from J, with 6 bases between. The germline V gene has CDR1 LGHNA and CDR2 YSLEER. This CDR3 comprises 14 residues. CDR3 loop: CASSQEPYNYGYTF. CDR3 nucleotides: TGCGCCAGCAGCCAAGAGCCATATAACTATGGCTACACCTTC.

The gene calls are TRBV20-1 and TRBJ2-7; D gene ambiguous. CDR1 and CDR2 from the germline V gene are DFQATT and SNEGSKA (reference sequence). The length of the CDR3 is 11 residues. V gave up 5 bases and J gave up 5 bases, with 10 bases separating them. CDR3 loop: CSAAGVDEQYF. CDR3 nucleotide sequence: TGCAGTGCTGCCGGAGTTGACGAGCAGTACTTC.

The V and J genes are TRBV11-2 and TRBJ1-3; D is possibly TRBD1 (5 bases). V was pared by 1 base and J by 1 base, with 8 bases between. The CDR3 length is 15 residues. Germline CDR1 reads SGHAT; CDR2 reads FQNNGV. The CDR3 loop reads CASSLGRGSGNTIYF. The CDR3, as DNA: TGTGCCAGCAGCTTAGGAAGGGGTTCTGGAAACACCATATATTTT.

The count of this clonotype is one. The rearrangement uses TRBV29-1 and TRBJ1-5; 11 positions agree with TRBD1. The CDR3 consists of 13 residues. With 7 bases clipped from V and 4 bases from J, the junction kept 3 bases outside the gene matches. CDR1 and CDR2 from the germline V gene are SQVTM and ANQGSEA. The CDR3 loop is CSAGTGGNQPQHF. The CDR3 bases are TGCAGCGCCGGGACAGGGGGGAATCAGCCCCAGCATTTT.

The rearrangement links TRBV30 to TRBJ1-1; D is possibly TRBD1 (5 bases). Germline V gives CDR1 GTSNPN, CDR2 SVGIG (reference sequence). This CDR3 has 15 residues. Trimming removed 0 bases at V and 4 bases at J, with 15 bases between. The CDR3 DNA reads as TGTGCCTGGAGTGTACTTCTCGGGCAGGGCACTGAAGCTTTCTTT. Protein product: CAWSVLLGQGTEAFF.

The rearrangement links TRBV6-5 to TRBJ1-5, with TRBD1 matching 7 bases. The V gene's germline CDR1 is MNHEY and CDR2 SVGAGI. The V segment lost 5 bases and the J segment 7 bases; nucleotides outside the gene matches: 5. The CDR3 loop spans 13 amino acids. The CDR3 is CASSRRGEQPQHF. The DNA of the CDR3 is TGTGCCAGCAGTCGCAGGGGGGAACAGCCCCAGCATTTT.

V gene TRBV19 combines with J gene TRBJ1-1; no clear D. The CDR3 runs 14 residues. Germline V gene sequence: CDR1 LNHDA, CDR2 SQIVND (reference sequence). Deletions cut 3 bases from V and 3 bases from J, with 11 bases between. CDR3 residues: CASSIPKDHTEAFF. For the CDR3, the DNA is TGTGCCAGTAGTATTCCCAAAGATCACACTGAAGCTTTCTTT.

The gene calls are TRBV5-4 and TRBJ2-2, with TRBD2 identical over 12 bases. Per germline, CDR1 SGHNT and CDR2 YYREEE (reference sequence). There are 15 residues in the CDR3. J lost 1 base, V lost 7 bases, and 2 bases had no gene match. The DNA of the CDR3 is TGTGCCAGCGGACTAGCGGGGATGAACACCGGGGAGCTGTTTTTT. As protein: CASGLAGMNTGELFF.